The clone carrying this T cell receptor beta chain was seen only once. These data are taken from a study of identifying expanded T cells in peripheral blood. Profiling relied on immunoSEQ multiplex PCR, and the TCRdb table lists in-frame clones only, not all of them. The sample includes some 120,000 clones, more than 75% of them seen just once. The CDR3 covers 19 residues. Trimming took 2 bases from V and 0 from J; bases not matched to a gene: 9. Germline loops: CDR1 LNHNV, CDR2 YYDKDF (reference sequence). No infections or other immune events were documented during collection. The chain uses TRBV15 and TRBJ1-3; TRBD1 matches 11 bases. The source of this sequence is a person aged 18-70 years in good health. The sequencing input was blood. This chain's CDR3 is CATSRSRSGTGGSGNTIYF. The CDR3 DNA sequence: TGTGCCACCAGCAGATCCCGTTCCGGGACAGGGGGCTCTGGAAACACCATATATTTT.